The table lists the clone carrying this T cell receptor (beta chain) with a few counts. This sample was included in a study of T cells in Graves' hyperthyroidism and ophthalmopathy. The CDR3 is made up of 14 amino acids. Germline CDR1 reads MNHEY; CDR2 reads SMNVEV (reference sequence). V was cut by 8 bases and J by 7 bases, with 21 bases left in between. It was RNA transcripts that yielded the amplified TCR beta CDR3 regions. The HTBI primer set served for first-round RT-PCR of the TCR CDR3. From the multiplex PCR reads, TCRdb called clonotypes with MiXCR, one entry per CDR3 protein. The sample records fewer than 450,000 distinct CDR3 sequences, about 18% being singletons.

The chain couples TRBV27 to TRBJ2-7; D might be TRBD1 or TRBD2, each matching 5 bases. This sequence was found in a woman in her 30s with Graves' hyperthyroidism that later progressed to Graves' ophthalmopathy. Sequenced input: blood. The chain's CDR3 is CASRSIGTYGEQYF. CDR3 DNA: TGTGCCAGCCGTTCGATCGGGACCTACGGGGAGCAGTACTTC.